This record concerns one TCR beta chain sequence. The germline CDR1 and CDR2 sequences are SNHLY and FYNNEI. V was clipped by 7 bases and J by 3 bases, with 7 bases between them. The CDR3 is made up of 11 amino acids. In the authors' methods: Scientists estimated how many nucleated cells there were by amplifying reference gene primers. The assay was immunoSEQ multiplex PCR, and TCRdb's table has in-frame clones only and misses some. V, J and clone size were drawn from that table, and D and trimming were deduced from the DNA. The table records 97,000 or so clones, roughly four fifths of them present only once. The sample originates from a study of blood T cell repertoires in COVID-19. On the study more broadly: Samples of COVID-19 (acute and convalescent) were obtained from the United States, Italy and Spain. T cells, B-cell-depleted T cells, or PBMCs provided the cDNA or gDNA that served as material.

The specimen sequenced was peripheral blood. V gene TRBV2 combines with J gene TRBJ2-7, with D tentatively TRBD2 (5 bases). The TCR was taken from a man between 60 and 70 years old with acute or convalescent COVID-19. As DNA, the CDR3 is TGTGCCAGCAAGAGGGACTACGAGCAGTACGTC. Translation: CASKRDYEQYV.